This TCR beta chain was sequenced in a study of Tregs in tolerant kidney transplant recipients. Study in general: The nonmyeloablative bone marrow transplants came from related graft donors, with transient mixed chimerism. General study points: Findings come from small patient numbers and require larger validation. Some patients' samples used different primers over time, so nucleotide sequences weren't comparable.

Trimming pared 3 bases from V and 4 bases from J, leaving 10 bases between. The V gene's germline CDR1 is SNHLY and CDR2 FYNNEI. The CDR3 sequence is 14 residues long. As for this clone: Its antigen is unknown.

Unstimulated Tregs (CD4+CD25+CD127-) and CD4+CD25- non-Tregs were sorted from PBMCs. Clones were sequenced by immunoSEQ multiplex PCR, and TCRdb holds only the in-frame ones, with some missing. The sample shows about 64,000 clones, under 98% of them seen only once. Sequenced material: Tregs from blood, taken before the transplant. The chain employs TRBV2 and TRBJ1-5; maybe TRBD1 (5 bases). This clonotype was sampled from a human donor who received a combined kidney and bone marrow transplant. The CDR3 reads CASSDQRGNQPQHF. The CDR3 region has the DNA TGTGCCAGCAGTGACCAAAGGGGAAATCAGCCCCAGCATTTT.